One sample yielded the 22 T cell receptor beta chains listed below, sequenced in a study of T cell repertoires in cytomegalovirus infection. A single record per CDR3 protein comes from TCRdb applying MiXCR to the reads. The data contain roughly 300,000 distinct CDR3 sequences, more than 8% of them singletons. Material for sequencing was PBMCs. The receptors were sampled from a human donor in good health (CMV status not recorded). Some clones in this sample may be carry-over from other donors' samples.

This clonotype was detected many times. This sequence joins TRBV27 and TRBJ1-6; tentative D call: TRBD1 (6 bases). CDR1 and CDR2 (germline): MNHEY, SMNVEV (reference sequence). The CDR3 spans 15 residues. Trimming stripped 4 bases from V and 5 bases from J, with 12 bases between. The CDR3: CASSSPTGDNSPLHF. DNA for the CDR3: TGTGCCAGCAGTTCCCCGACAGGAGATAATTCACCCCTCCACTTT.

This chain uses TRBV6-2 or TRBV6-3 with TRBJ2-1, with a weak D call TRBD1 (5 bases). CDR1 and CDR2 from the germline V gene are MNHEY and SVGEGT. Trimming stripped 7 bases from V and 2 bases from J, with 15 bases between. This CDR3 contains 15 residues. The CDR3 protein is CASNPAGLTYNEQFF. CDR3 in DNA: TGTGCCAGCAACCCGGCAGGGCTAACCTACAATGAGCAGTTCTTC.

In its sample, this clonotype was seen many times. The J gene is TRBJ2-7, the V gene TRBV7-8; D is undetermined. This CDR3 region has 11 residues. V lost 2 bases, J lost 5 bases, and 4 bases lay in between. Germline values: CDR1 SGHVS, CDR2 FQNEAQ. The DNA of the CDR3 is TGTGCCAGCAGCTTAAAAGACGAGCAGTACTTC. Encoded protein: CASSLKDEQYF.

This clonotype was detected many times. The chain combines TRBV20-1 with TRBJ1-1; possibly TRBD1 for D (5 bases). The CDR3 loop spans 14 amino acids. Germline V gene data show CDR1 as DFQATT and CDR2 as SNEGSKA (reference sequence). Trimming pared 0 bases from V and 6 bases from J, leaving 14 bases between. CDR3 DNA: TGCAGTGCTAGAGATCCCCAGGGAACGTCTGAAGCTTTCTTT. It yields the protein CSARDPQGTSEAFF.

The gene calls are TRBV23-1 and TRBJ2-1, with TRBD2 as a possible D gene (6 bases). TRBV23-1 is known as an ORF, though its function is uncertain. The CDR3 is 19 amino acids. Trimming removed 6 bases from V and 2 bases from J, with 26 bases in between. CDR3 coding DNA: TGCGCCAGCAGCCTCAATCTTGGGCTCAGCGGGTGCACCTACAATGAGCAGTTCTTC. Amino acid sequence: CASSLNLGLSGCTYNEQFF.

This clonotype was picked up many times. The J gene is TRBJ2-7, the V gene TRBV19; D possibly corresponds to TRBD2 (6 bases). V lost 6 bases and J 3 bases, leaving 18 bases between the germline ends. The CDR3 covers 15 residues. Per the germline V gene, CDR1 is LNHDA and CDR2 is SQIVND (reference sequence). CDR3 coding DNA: TGTGCCAGTAGCTCCCTGGCAGCGGGCAACTACGAGCAGTACTTC. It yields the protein CASSSLAAGNYEQYF.

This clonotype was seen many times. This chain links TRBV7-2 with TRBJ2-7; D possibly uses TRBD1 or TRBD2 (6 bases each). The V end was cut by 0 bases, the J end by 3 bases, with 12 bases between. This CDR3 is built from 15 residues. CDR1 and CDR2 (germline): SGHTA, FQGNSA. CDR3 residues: CASSLAGGGFYEQYF. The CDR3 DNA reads TGTGCCAGCAGCTTAGCGGGGGGCGGATTCTACGAGCAGTACTTC. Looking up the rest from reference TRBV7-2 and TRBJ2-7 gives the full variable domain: GAGVSQSPSNKVTEKGKDVELRCDPISGHTALYWYRQSLGQGLEFLIYFQGNSAPDKSGLPSDRFSAERTGGSVSTLTIQRTQQEDSAVYLCASSLAGGGFYEQYFGPGTRLTVT.

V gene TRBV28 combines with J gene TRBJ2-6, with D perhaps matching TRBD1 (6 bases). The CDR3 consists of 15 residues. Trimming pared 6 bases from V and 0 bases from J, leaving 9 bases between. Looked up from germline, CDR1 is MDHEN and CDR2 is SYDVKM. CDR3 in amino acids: CASREGGSGANVLTF. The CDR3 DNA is TGTGCCAGCAGGGAAGGGGGCTCTGGGGCCAACGTCCTGACTTTC.

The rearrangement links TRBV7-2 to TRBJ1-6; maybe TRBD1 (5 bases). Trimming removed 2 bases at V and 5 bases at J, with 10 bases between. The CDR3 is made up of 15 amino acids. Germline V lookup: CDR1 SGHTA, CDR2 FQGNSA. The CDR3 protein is CASSLSPGNNSPLHF. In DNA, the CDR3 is TGTGCCAGCAGCTTAAGTCCAGGGAATAATTCACCCCTCCACTTT.

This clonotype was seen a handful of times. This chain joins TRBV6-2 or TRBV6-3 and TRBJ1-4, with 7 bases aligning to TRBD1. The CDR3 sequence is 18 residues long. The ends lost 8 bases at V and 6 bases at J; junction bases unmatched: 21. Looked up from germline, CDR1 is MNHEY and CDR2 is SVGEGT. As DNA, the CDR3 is TGTGCCAGCCCCCGAGAAGGGGGCAGGAGTGAGTTGTATGAAAAACTGTTTTTT. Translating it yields CASPREGGRSELYEKLFF.

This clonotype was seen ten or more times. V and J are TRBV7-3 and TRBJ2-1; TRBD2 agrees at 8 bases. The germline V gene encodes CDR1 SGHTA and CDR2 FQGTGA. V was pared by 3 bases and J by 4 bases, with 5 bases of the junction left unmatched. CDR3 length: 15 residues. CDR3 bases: TGTGCCAGCAGCTTGACTAGCGAGGGTTACAATGAGCAGTTCTTC. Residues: CASSLTSEGYNEQFF.

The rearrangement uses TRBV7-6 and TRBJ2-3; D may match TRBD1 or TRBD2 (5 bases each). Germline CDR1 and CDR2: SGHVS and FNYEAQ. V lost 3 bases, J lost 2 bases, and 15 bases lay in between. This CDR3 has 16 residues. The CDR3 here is CASSLTETLATDTQYF. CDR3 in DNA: TGTGCCAGCAGCTTGACAGAGACCCTAGCCACAGATACGCAGTATTTT.

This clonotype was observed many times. The CDR3 nucleotides are TGCGCCAGCAGCTTAACAGGGGCAGAGAGCGAGCAGTACTTC. Its protein product is CASSLTGAESEQYF. This sequence joins TRBV5-1 and TRBJ2-7; 7 nucleotides align to TRBD1. The CDR3 has 14 residues. The germline V gene has CDR1 SGHRS and CDR2 YFSETQ. The ends lost 2 bases at V and 6 bases at J; junction bases unmatched: 8.

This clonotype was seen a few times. The CDR3 is CASSYEGRGYGYTF. CDR3 sequence (DNA): TGTGCCAGCAGTTATGAGGGACGGGGTTATGGCTACACCTTC. J is TRBJ1-2 and V is TRBV6-5; possibly TRBD1 for D (5 bases). The CDR3 extends over 14 amino acids. The V end was cut by 3 bases, the J end by 5 bases, with 13 bases between. Germline V gene sequence: CDR1 MNHEY, CDR2 SVGAGI.

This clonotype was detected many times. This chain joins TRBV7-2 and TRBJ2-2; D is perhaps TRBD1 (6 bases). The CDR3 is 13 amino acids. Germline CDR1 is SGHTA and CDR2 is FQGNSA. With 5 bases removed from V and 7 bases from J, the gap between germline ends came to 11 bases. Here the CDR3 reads CASSPQGHGELFF. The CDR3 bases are TGTGCCAGCAGCCCCCAGGGGCACGGGGAGCTGTTTTTT.

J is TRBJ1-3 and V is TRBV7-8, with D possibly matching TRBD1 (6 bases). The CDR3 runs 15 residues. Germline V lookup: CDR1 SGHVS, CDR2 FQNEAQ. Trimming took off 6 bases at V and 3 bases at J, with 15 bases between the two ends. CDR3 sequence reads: CASRKGGRGGNTIYF. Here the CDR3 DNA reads TGTGCCAGCAGAAAAGGGGGGAGGGGTGGAAACACCATATATTTT.

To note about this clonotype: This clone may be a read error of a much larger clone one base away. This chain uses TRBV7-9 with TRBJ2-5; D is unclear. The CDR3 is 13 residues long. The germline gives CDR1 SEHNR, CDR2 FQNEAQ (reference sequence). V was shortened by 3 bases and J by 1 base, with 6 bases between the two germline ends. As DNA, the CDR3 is TGTGCCAGCAGCTTTGCGCTCCAAGAGACCCAGTACTTC. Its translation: CASSFALQETQYF.

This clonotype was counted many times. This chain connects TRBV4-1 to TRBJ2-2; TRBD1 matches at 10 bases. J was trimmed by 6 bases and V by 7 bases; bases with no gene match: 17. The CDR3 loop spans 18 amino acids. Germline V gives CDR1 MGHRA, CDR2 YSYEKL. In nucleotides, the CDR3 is TGCGCCAGCAAAACGCATCCGGGGGACAGGGGTTTTCCCGGGGAGCTGTTTTTT. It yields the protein CASKTHPGDRGFPGELFF.

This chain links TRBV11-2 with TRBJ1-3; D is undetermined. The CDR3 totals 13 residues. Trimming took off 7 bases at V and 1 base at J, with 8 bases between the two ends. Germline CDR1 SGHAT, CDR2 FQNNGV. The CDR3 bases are TGTGCCAGCACCCGGGGATCTGGAAACACCATATATTTT. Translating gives CASTRGSGNTIYF.

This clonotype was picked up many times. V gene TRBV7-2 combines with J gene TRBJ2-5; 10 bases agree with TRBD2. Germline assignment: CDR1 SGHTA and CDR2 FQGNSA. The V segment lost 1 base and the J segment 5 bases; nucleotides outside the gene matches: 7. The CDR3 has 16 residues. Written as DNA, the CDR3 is TGTGCCAGCAGCTTAGAATTAGCGGGAGGAGGGGAGACCCAGTACTTC. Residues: CASSLELAGGGETQYF.

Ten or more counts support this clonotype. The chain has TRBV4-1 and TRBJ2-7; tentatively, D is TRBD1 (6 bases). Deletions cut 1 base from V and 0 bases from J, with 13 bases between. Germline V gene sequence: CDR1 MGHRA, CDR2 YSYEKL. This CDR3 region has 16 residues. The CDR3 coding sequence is TGCGCCAGCAGCCAAGTTATGCCAGGGGACTCCTACGAGCAGTACTTC. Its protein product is CASSQVMPGDSYEQYF.

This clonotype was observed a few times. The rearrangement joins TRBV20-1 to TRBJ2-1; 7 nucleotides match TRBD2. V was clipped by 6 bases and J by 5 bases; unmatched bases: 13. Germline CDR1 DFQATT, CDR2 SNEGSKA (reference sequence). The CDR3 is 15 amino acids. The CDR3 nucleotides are TGCAGTGCCCCCGGGCGGTGGCTAGCGGACAATGAGCAGTTCTTC. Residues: CSAPGRWLADNEQFF.